This T cell receptor (beta chain) was retrieved from a study of OX40 agonist ivuxolimab in advanced cancers. Background on the study: Patients in dose escalation had liver, melanoma, kidney or head and neck cancers.

The assay was immunoSEQ multiplex PCR, and TCRdb's table has in-frame clones only and misses some. Here the sample spans some 32,000 clones, 84% being singletons. Notes on the study in general: Some nonresponders also had low normalized T-cell clonal expansion. There were, on average, more expanded clones in CD8+ T cells than in CD4+.

Comment on this clone: Antigen specificity is unknown.

Blood sampling took place at baseline, cycle 4 day 1, and cycle 7 day 1. The sequence derives from an adult with an advanced solid tumor such as melanoma, head and neck, liver or kidney cancer. The sample consisted of CD4+ or CD8+ T cells sorted from blood, taken in a trial of the OX40 agonist ivuxolimab.

The chain's CDR3 is CASSDVNSPGELFF. The CDR3 region has the DNA TGTGCCAGCAGTGATGTCAACAGTCCCGGGGAGCTGTTTTTT. This sequence joins TRBV6-4 and TRBJ2-2; unclear D gene. The V end was cut by 3 bases, the J end by 6 bases, with 11 bases between. The CDR3 is made up of 14 amino acids. Germline-derived CDR1 and CDR2 are MRHNA and SNTAGT.